This note documents a single T cell receptor (beta chain) sequence. Additional DNA sequences in this sample encode the identical CDR3. The record originates from a study of radiotherapy plus CTLA-4 blockade in lung cancer. Assay: immunoSEQ multiplex PCR; the TCRdb copy retains only in-frame clones and omits some. The table includes some 110,000 clones, 75% to 90% detected once. V was pared by 4 bases and J by 6 bases, with 14 bases between. The CDR3 extends over 14 amino acids. CDR1 and CDR2 from the germline V gene are SGHRS and YFSETQ. Those patients who had chemo-refractory metastatic non-small-cell lung cancer were given focal radiation along with CTLA-4 blockade through ipilimumab.

This receptor was obtained from a human donor with non-small cell lung cancer that progressed on radiotherapy plus ipilimumab. This chain uses TRBV5-1 with TRBJ2-1, with D tentatively TRBD1 or TRBD2 (5 bases each). Sequencing used peripheral blood, obtained from a patient treated with radiotherapy plus ipilimumab. The CDR3 DNA is TGCGCCAGCAGCCCCGGGACGGGGAGCAATGAGCAGTTCTTC. It yields the protein CASSPGTGSNEQFF.